Each of the 16 T cell receptor beta chains below was sequenced from the same sample in a study of T-cell reconstitution after alpha-beta-depleted transplantation in children. Library preparation (for TCRbeta) was performed with unique molecular identifiers. TCRdb recomputed calls from the PCR reads with MiXCR, one row per CDR3 protein. The sample yields about 270,000 distinct CDR3 sequences, more than 8% seen once. The sample was PBMCs from the stem cell graft donor, taken from the stem cell graft. The source is a human donor who donated a stem cell graft to a child with SCID.

This sequence joins TRBV11-2 and TRBJ1-2; D is possibly TRBD1 (5 bases). The V end lost 0 bases, the J end lost 1 base, and 18 bases lay between the germline ends. The CDR3 is made up of 18 amino acids. CDR1 SGHAT and CDR2 FQNNGV come from the germline V gene. The CDR3, as DNA: TGTGCCAGCAGCTTAGAAGCGCTCCCACCGGGACTTAACTATGGCTACACCTTC. Translated, it gives CASSLEALPPGLNYGYTF. Based on the CDR3 plus reference TRBV11-2 and TRBJ1-2, the full variable domain is EAGVAQSPRYKIIEKRQSVAFWCNPISGHATLYWYQQILGQGPKLLIQFQNNGVVDDSQLPKDRFSAERLKGVDSTLKIQPAKLEDSAVYLCASSLEALPPGLNYGYTFGSGTRLTVV.

This clonotype has a count of ten or more. The chain carries TRBV10-3 and TRBJ2-5, with 12 bases matching TRBD2. Germline values: CDR1 ENHRY, CDR2 SYGVKD. The CDR3 sequence is 18 residues long. Trimming cost V 2 bases and J 2 bases; bases outside gene matches: 9. CDR3 bases: TGTGCCATCAGTGAGGCCCGGACTAGCGGGGACGGTCAAGAGACCCAGTACTTC. It specifies CAISEARTSGDGQETQYF.

In its sample, this clonotype was seen a few times. J is TRBJ2-1 and V is TRBV4-1, with 9 bases that match TRBD2. CDR1 and CDR2 from the germline V gene are MGHRA and YSYEKL. Trimming removed 1 base from V and 8 bases from J; junction bases left unmatched: 6. This CDR3 is 15 amino acids long. CDR3 coding DNA: TGCGCCAGCAGCCAAGTGGGACTAGCTATGGATGAGCAGTTCTTC. It translates to CASSQVGLAMDEQFF.

At least ten counts were recorded for this clonotype. The chain carries TRBV7-9 and TRBJ1-6; D possibly corresponds to TRBD1 (5 bases). The CDR3 loop spans 14 amino acids. The germline V and J ends were trimmed by 2 bases and 7 bases, with 9 bases remaining between them. CDR1 and CDR2 from the germline V gene are SEHNR and FQNEAQ (reference sequence). CDR3 bases: TGTGCCAGCAGCTTACGAGACAGCAATTCACCCCTCCACTTT. Amino acid sequence: CASSLRDSNSPLHF.

This clonotype came up many times. The chain is built from TRBV7-2 and TRBJ2-1, with D perhaps matching TRBD2 (5 bases). The CDR3 has 14 residues. V was cut by 1 base and J by 9 bases, with 13 bases left in between. Per germline, CDR1 SGHTA and CDR2 FQGNSA. CDR3 protein: CASSLDPGFGEQFF. CDR3 nucleotide sequence: TGTGCCAGCAGCTTAGACCCGGGGTTCGGTGAGCAGTTCTTC. The full variable domain, in which reference TRBV7-2 and TRBJ2-1 provide the parts outside the CDR3, is GAGVSQSPSNKVTEKGKDVELRCDPISGHTALYWYRQSLGQGLEFLIYFQGNSAPDKSGLPSDRFSAERTGGSVSTLTIQRTQQEDSAVYLCASSLDPGFGEQFFGPGTRLTVL.

This clonotype was recorded a few times. V gene TRBV20-1 combines with J gene TRBJ2-3, with a possible D match to TRBD2 (7 bases). Germline V gives CDR1 DFQATT, CDR2 SNEGSKA (reference sequence). CDR3 length equals 15 residues. Trimming cost V 5 bases and J 7 bases, with 22 bases left between them. The CDR3 sequence: CSAPSGGFAANTQYF. The CDR3 DNA sequence: TGCAGTGCTCCATCGGGGGGCTTCGCCGCGAATACGCAGTATTTT.

There are many counts of this clonotype. The chain uses TRBV5-1 and TRBJ2-3, with D maybe TRBD1 (6 bases). Trimming shortened V by 4 bases and J by 5 bases, and 14 bases separated the two germline ends. Germline-derived CDR1 and CDR2 are SGHRS and YFSETQ. CDR3 size: 14 residues. The CDR3 nucleotides read TGCGCCAGCAGCAAAACGACAGGCCTAGATACGCAGTATTTT. It specifies CASSKTTGLDTQYF.

In this sample, this clonotype turned up once. The chain combines TRBV5-6 with TRBJ1-2; D is possibly TRBD1 (5 bases). V lost 0 bases, J lost 4 bases, and 19 bases lay in between. This CDR3 has 17 residues. Germline V gene sequence: CDR1 SGHDT, CDR2 YYEEEE. The CDR3 protein is CASSLGSGLVRLYGYTF. In DNA form, the CDR3 reads TGTGCCAGCAGCTTGGGGTCAGGGCTTGTCCGGCTCTATGGCTACACCTTC.

This sequence joins TRBV15 and TRBJ1-1; D not resolved. Trimming shortened V by 3 bases and J by 3 bases, and 8 bases separated the two germline ends. Germline-derived CDR1 and CDR2 are LNHNV and YYDKDF (reference sequence). The CDR3 has 13 residues. The CDR3 reads CATSSGVHTEAFF. The DNA of the CDR3 is TGTGCCACCAGCAGTGGGGTTCACACTGAAGCTTTCTTT. Complete variable domain (other parts from reference TRBV15 and TRBJ1-1): DAMVIQNPRYQVTQFGKPVTLSCSQTLNHNVMYWYQQKSSQAPKLLFHYYDKDFNNEADTPDNFQSRRPNTSFCFLDIRSPGLGDTAMYLCATSSGVHTEAFFGQGTRLTVV.

This clonotype was detected only once. The V and J genes are TRBV12-3 or TRBV12-4 and TRBJ2-7; TRBD1 agrees at 9 bases. V was clipped by 1 base and J by 0 bases; unmatched bases: 1. This CDR3 contains 15 residues. CDR3 region: CASSLGTGASYEQYF. The CDR3 region has the DNA TGTGCCAGCAGTTTAGGGACAGGGGCCTCCTACGAGCAGTACTTC.

The chain recombines TRBV15 with TRBJ2-7, with 11 bases identical to TRBD2. Germline V gene lookup returns CDR1 LNHNV and CDR2 YYDKDF (reference sequence). The ends lost 3 bases at V and 3 bases at J; junction bases unmatched: 4. This CDR3 is built from 15 residues. The CDR3 DNA sequence: TGTGCCACCAGCAGTGGGACTAGCGGTGTCTACGAGCAGTACTTC. It specifies CATSSGTSGVYEQYF.

This clonotype was recorded many times. The V and J genes are TRBV27 and TRBJ2-1; TRBD1 aligns across 8 bases. Trimming cost V 4 bases and J 2 bases; bases outside gene matches: 4. The CDR3 runs to 15 residues. The germline V gene has CDR1 MNHEY and CDR2 SMNVEV (reference sequence). CDR3 in DNA: TGTGCCAGCAGTTCGACAGGGGACCCCTACAATGAGCAGTTCTTC. This gives the protein CASSSTGDPYNEQFF.

The V gene is TRBV7-3, the J gene TRBJ2-4; TRBD1 agrees at 9 bases. V lost 5 bases to trimming and J lost 6 bases; unmatched junction nucleotides: 8. The germline gives CDR1 SGHTA, CDR2 FQGTGA. The CDR3 is 15 residues long. In DNA, the CDR3 is TGTGCCAGCAGCCCTCACCCGACAGGGGGAAACATTCAGTACTTC. Protein: CASSPHPTGGNIQYF.

The rearrangement uses TRBV7-6 and TRBJ2-2; D may be TRBD1 or TRBD2 (7 bases each). CDR1 is SGHVS, CDR2 FNYEAQ, per germline. V lost 7 bases and J lost 0, with 15 bases in between. This CDR3 comprises 16 residues. The CDR3 coding sequence is TGTGCCAGCACCCAGGGGGGGGCGGCGAACACCGGGGAGCTGTTTTTT. Amino acids: CASTQGGAANTGELFF.

The rearrangement uses TRBV7-2 and TRBJ1-2, with D perhaps matching TRBD1 (5 bases). The CDR3 has 13 residues. Germline CDR1 reads SGHTA; CDR2 reads FQGNSA. The V and J ends lost 4 bases and 4 bases respectively, with 10 bases between them. CDR3 in DNA: TGTGCCAGCAGCTCTCGGGACGGCTATGGCTACACCTTC. Encoded protein: CASSSRDGYGYTF.

V and J are TRBV12-3 or TRBV12-4 and TRBJ2-1, with D possibly TRBD1 on 5 matching bases. V was clipped by 0 bases and J by 0 bases, with 21 bases between them. CDR3 length equals 20 residues. The CDR3 nucleotides read TGTGCCAGCAGTTTAGCGCTACCCAACACAGGAGCCAGCTCCTACAATGAGCAGTTCTTC. Its translation is CASSLALPNTGASSYNEQFF.